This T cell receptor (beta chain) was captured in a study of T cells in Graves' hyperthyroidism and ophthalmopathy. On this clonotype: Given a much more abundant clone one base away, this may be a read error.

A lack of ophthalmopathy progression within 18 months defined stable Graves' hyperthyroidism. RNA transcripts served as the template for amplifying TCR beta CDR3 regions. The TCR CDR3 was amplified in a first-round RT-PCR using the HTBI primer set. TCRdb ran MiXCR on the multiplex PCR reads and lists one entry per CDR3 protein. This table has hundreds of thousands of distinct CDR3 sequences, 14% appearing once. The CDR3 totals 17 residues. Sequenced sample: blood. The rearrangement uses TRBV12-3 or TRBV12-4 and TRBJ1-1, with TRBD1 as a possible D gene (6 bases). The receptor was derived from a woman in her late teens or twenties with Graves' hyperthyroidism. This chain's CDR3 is CASSLKRGALLNTEASF. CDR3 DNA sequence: TGTGCCAGCAGTTTAAAGCGGGGGGCCCTTCTGAACACTGAAGCTTCCTTT.